The clone carrying this TCR beta chain was counted between two and nine times. This sample is drawn from a study of human T cells and chemical hapten exposure. On the study more broadly: Patch testing was performed with 0.01% DPC on the upper back, with reading at 6 days.

Original data processing: Sample-level TCR yields exhibited a median of approximately 88,000, with a range of roughly 20,000 to 750,000. TCRdb re-called the RACE reads through MiXCR, storing one row per CDR3 protein. The V and J calls here are based on TCRdb, not the publication. This table has around 120,000 distinct CDR3 sequences, about an eighth appearing once. The time point was: patch test 1, 2 weeks after DPC sensitization. This sample's treatment: therapeutic diphenylcyclopropenone sensitization with weekly scalp DPC. V lost 4 bases, J lost 0 bases, and 13 bases lay in between. This CDR3 has 15 amino acids. The V gene's germline CDR1 is SQVTM and CDR2 ANQGSEA.

This receptor was identified in a man aged 18 to 35 with alopecia areata. Some clones in this sample may be carry-over from other donors' samples. Specimen: whole blood, collected in connection with sensitization to the hapten diphenylcyclopropenone (DPC). The rearrangement uses TRBV29-1 and TRBJ2-1; the D is unclear. The CDR3 region is CSVGLMTPSYNEQFF. The CDR3 DNA reads as TGCAGCGTTGGGTTAATGACACCCTCCTACAATGAGCAGTTCTTC.